A selection of T cell receptor beta chains follows, all from one sample in a study of shared clonotypes between healthy human individuals. Produced via immunoSEQ multiplex PCR; TCRdb's table is partial and in-frame only. The sample lists over 150,000 clones, over 50% occurring once. Sequences were obtained from memory CD4+ T cells sorted from blood. Receptors originate from a man aged 25 to 45 in good health. CDR3s include the opening cysteine and the closing phenylalanine or tryptophan. A D gene is named only where the DNA matches it firmly. Rows may omit the clone size; those that give it use once, few, many or a size class.

J | D | size | V | DNA | CDR3
TRBJ2-2 | . | . | TRBV4-3 | TGCGCCAGCAGCCAAGAATTCGACACCTCCGGGGAGCTGTTTTTT | CASSQEFDTSGELFF
TRBJ2-7 | . | . | TRBV14 | TGTGCCAGCAGCCAAGATCTGAGCAGGGCCGGGGGGCAGTACTTC | CASSQDLSRAGGQYF
TRBJ2-7 | . | few | TRBV7-2 | TGTGCCAGCAGCTTAGGACGGGGAAGCTCCTACGAGCAGTACTTC | CASSLGRGSSYEQYF
TRBJ2-1 | TRBD2 | . | TRBV27 | TGTGCCAGCAATCCCCGACGACTAGCGGGAGAGGACTTGGAGTTCTTC | CASNPRRLAGEDLEFF
TRBJ1-5 | TRBD1 | . | TRBV7-9 | TGTGCCAGCAGCTGGGGACAGGGAGATAGCAATCAGCCCCAGCATTTT | CASSWGQGDSNQPQHF
TRBJ2-7 | TRBD1 | . | TRBV10-3 | TGTGCCGCCCGCGGGACAGGGACCCACGAGCAGTACTTC | CAARGTGTHEQYF
TRBJ2-1 | . | . | TRBV2 | TGTGCCAGCAGTGTCCAGGGTTACAATGAGCAGTTCTTC | CASSVQGYNEQFF
TRBJ1-2 | . | . | TRBV6-1 | TGTGCCAGCAGGGAAATTGACTATGGCTACACCTTC | CASREIDYGYTF
TRBJ2-4 | . | . | TRBV7-3 | TGTGCCAGCAGCTTAGGTGGCAGTTTAGGCAAAAACATTCAGTACTTC | CASSLGGSLGKNIQYF
TRBJ2-5 | TRBD2 | . | TRBV5-1 | TGCGCCAGCAGCACTCGACTAGCGGGACTAGAGACCCAGTACTTC | CASSTRLAGLETQYF
TRBJ1-2 | TRBD1 | few | TRBV12-5 | TGTGCTAGTGGTGGCTCGGACAGGGCCTATGGCTACACCTTC | CASGGSDRAYGYTF
TRBJ1-2 | . | . | TRBV18 | TGTGCCAGCTCGCTGGACGGTAACTATGGCTACACCTTC | CASSLDGNYGYTF
TRBJ2-1 | TRBD2 | . | TRBV7-2 | TGTGCCAGCAGCCCGGGACTAGCGGCATACAATGAGCAGTTCTTC | CASSPGLAAYNEQFF
TRBJ1-5 | . | . | TRBV19 | TGTGCCAGTAGTATAAACCCATATCAGCCCCAGCATTTT | CASSINPYQPQHF
TRBJ2-1 | TRBD2 | once | TRBV5-4 | TGTGCCAGCAGCTCACGACTAGCGGGAATATACAATGAGCAGTTCTTC | CASSSRLAGIYNEQFF
TRBJ1-5 | . | . | TRBV6-5 | TGTGCCAGCTCACAGGGATTCGGGCGGCCCCAGCATTTT | CASSQGFGRPQHF
TRBJ2-1 | TRBD2 | . | TRBV9 | TGTGCCAGCAGCGTAGGGCCTAGCGGGTTCTCCTACAATGAGCAGTTCTTC | CASSVGPSGFSYNEQFF
TRBJ1-3 | TRBD1 | . | TRBV5-4 | TGTGCCAGCAGTCTCGGGGGACAGGGGGCTGGAAACACCATATATTTT | CASSLGGQGAGNTIYF
TRBJ2-4 | TRBD2 | . | TRBV6-5 | TGTGCCAGCAGTTACTTAGCGGGAGAAGGGGTTCAGTACTTC | CASSYLAGEGVQYF
TRBJ2-5 | TRBD2 | . | TRBV27 | TGTGCCAGCAGTTTCACACTAGCGGGAGTTGGGGTGACCCAGTACTTC | CASSFTLAGVGVTQYF
TRBJ1-5 | . | few | TRBV9 | TGTGCCAGCAGCGGCGGATATAGCAATCAGCCCCAGCATTTT | CASSGGYSNQPQHF
TRBJ1-2 | . | . | TRBV6-1 | TGTGCCAGCAGTGAGATGGGCTACACCTTC | CASSEMGYTF
TRBJ2-3 | TRBD1 | . | TRBV5-1 | TGCGCCAGCAGCTTGCCTCTCACTGGACAGGGGCATTGGACAGATACGCAGTATTTT | CASSLPLTGQGHWTDTQYF
TRBJ1-2 | . | . | TRBV28 | TGTGCCAGCAGTGTTTCTTCCATTAACTATGGCTACACCTTC | CASSVSSINYGYTF
TRBJ2-4 | . | . | TRBV19 | TGTGCCAGTAGGGCGGCAGACAAAAACATTCAGTACTTC | CASRAADKNIQYF
TRBJ2-1 | . | few | TRBV4-3 | TGCGCCAGCAGCCAAGAGGTCCCGGGAAGGAACTACAATGAGCAGTTCTTC | CASSQEVPGRNYNEQFF
TRBJ1-1 | . | . | TRBV5-4 | TGTGCCAGCAGCTCACAGGGTAAGAACACTGAAGCTTTCTTT | CASSSQGKNTEAFF
TRBJ2-3 | TRBD2 | . | TRBV28 | TGTGCCAGCAGTGGAGCGGGAGCCGGTACGCAGTATTTT | CASSGAGAGTQYF
TRBJ2-1 | TRBD2 | . | TRBV7-2 | TGTGCCAGCAGCTTAACCCGGACTAGCGGGAGGGCCCAGCAGTTCTTC | CASSLTRTSGRAQQFF
TRBJ2-1 | . | . | TRBV6-5 | TGTGCCAGCAGCCGCACTCAGAACTCCTACAATGAGCAGTTCTTC | CASSRTQNSYNEQFF
TRBJ2-1 | . | few | TRBV23-1 | TGCGCCAGCAGTCATTGGACTCGGGACCACTCCTACAATGAGCAGTTCTTC | CASSHWTRDHSYNEQFF
TRBJ2-1 | . | . | TRBV6-1 | TGTGCCAGCAGTGGACGAGCGACAGGCTCCCTGTACAATGAGCAGTTCTTC | CASSGRATGSLYNEQFF
TRBJ2-3 | TRBD2 | . | TRBV7-3 | TGTGCCAGCAGCTTAAGTAGCGGGAGGGCAGATACGCAGTATTTT | CASSLSSGRADTQYF
TRBJ2-6 | . | . | TRBV7-8 | TGTGCCAGCAGCTTAGCCGGCTCTGGGGCCAACGTCCTGACTTTC | CASSLAGSGANVLTF
TRBJ2-1 | . | . | TRBV11-2 | TGTGCCAGCAGCTTAGAGTTAGTTCGGGGACTTAGTCGCAATGAGCAGTTCTTC | CASSLELVRGLSRNEQFF
TRBJ2-7 | . | . | TRBV5-1 | TGCGCCAGCAGAGATTTCGACGGGAGCTCCTACGAGCAGTACTTC | CASRDFDGSSYEQYF
TRBJ2-3 | . | . | TRBV5-1 | TGCGCCAGCAGCTCCACAACAGGTCCCGGGGATACGCAGTATTTT | CASSSTTGPGDTQYF
TRBJ1-2 | . | . | TRBV18 | TGTGCCAGCTCCCGCCAAATTGACAGTCGGGATGGCTACACCTTC | CASSRQIDSRDGYTF
TRBJ1-2 | . | . | TRBV5-1 | TGCGCCAGCAGCTTGGGTTTGGGTTCACTCGGCTACACCTTC | CASSLGLGSLGYTF
TRBJ2-5 | TRBD1 | . | TRBV10-3 | TGTGCCATCAGTGAAGGGACAGGGGGCGGCGGGACCCAGTACTTC | CAISEGTGGGGTQYF
TRBJ1-5 | . | . | TRBV28 | TGTGCCAGCAGTCCGGGGGGCAGGGATAGCAATCAGCCCCAGCATTTT | CASSPGGRDSNQPQHF
TRBJ2-7 | . | once | TRBV28 | TGTGCCAGCAGTTTTTCCCAGGGTCTTTACGAGCAGTACTTC | CASSFSQGLYEQYF